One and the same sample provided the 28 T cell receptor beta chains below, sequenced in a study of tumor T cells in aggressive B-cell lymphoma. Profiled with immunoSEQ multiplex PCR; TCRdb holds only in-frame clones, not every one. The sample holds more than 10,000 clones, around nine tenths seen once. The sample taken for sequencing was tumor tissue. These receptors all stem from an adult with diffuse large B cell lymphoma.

CDR3 sequence reads: CASSQMGQALYEQYF. For the CDR3, the DNA is TGTGCCAGCAGCCAGATGGGACAGGCCCTCTACGAGCAGTACTTC. The rearrangement uses TRBV14 and TRBJ2-7, with TRBD1 matching 8 bases. With 3 bases clipped from V and 3 bases from J, the junction kept 7 bases outside the gene matches. The CDR3 has 15 amino acids. CDR1 and CDR2 (germline): SGHDN, FVKESK. Together with reference TRBV14 and TRBJ2-7, the CDR3 gives the full variable domain: EAGVTQFPSHSVIEKGQTVTLRCDPISGHDNLYWYRRVMGKEIKFLLHFVKESKQDESGMPNNRFLAERTGGTYSTLKVQPAELEDSGVYFCASSQMGQALYEQYFGPGTRLTVT.

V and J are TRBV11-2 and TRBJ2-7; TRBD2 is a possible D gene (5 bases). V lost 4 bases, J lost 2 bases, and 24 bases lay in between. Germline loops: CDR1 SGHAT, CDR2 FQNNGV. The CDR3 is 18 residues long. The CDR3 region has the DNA TGTGCCAGCAGCTCTTTTCCTCGTAGCGTCGTATCGACCTACGAGCAGTACTTC. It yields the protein CASSSFPRSVVSTYEQYF.

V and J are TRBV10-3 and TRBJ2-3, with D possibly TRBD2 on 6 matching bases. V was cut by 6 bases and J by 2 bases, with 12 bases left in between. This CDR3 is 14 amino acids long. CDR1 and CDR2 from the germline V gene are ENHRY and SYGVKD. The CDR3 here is CAISGRGNTDTQYF. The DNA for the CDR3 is TGTGCCATCAGCGGACGGGGGAACACAGATACGCAGTATTTT.

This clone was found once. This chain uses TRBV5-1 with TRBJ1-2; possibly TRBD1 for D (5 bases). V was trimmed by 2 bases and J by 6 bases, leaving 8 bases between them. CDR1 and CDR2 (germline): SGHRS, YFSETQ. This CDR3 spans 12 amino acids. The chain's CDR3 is CASSLGADGYTF. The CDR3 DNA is TGCGCCAGCAGCTTAGGGGCAGATGGCTACACCTTC.

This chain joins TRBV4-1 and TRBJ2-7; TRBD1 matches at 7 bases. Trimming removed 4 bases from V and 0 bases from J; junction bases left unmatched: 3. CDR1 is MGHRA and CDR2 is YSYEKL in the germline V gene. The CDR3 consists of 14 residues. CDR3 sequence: CASSPGQTSYEQYF. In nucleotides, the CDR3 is TGCGCCAGCAGCCCGGGACAGACCTCCTACGAGCAGTACTTC.

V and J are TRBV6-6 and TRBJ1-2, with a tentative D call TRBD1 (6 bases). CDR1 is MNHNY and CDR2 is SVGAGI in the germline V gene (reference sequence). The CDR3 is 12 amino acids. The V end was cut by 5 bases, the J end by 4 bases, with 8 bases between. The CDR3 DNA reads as TGTGCCAGCAGTCTAGGGGGCTATGGCTACACCTTC. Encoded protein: CASSLGGYGYTF.

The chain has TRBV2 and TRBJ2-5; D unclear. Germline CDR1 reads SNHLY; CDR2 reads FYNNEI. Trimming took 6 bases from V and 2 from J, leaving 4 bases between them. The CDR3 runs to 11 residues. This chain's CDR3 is CASRSQETQYF. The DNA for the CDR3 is TGTGCCAGCAGATCGCAAGAGACCCAGTACTTC.

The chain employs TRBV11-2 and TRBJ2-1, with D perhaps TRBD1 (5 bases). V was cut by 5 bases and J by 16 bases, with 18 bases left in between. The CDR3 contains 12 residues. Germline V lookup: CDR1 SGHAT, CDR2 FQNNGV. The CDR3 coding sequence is TGTGCCAGCAGCGACCTGCTAGTGGGGCCCTTCTTC. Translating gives CASSDLLVGPFF.

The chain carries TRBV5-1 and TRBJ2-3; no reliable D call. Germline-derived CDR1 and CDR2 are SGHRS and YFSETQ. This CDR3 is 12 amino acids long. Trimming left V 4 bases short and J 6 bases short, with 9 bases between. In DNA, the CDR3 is TGCGCCAGCAGCCCGACTGGGGATACGCAGTATTTT. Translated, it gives CASSPTGDTQYF.

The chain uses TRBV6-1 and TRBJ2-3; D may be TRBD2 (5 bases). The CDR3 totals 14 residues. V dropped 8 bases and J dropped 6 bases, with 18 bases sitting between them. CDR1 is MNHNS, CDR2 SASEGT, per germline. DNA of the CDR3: TGTGCCAGCCGGGCGGGTCGGTCAACGGATACGCAGTATTTT. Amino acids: CASRAGRSTDTQYF.

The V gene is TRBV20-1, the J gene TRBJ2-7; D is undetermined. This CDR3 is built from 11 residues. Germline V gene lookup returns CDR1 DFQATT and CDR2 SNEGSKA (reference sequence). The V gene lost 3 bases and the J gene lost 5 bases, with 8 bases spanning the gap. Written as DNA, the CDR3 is TGCAGTGCTAGTAGGAGCGACGAGCAGTACTTC. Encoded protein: CSASRSDEQYF.

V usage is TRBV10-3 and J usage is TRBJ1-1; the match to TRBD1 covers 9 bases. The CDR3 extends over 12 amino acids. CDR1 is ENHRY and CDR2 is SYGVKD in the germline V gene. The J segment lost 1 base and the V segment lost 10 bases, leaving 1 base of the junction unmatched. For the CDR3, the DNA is TGTGCCACGGGACAGGGGAACACTGAAGCTTTCTTT. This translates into CATGQGNTEAFF.

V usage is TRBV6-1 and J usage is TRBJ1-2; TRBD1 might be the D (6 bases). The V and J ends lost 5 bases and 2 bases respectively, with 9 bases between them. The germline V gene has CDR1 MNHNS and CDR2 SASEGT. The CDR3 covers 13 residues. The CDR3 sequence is CASSLDSNYGYTF. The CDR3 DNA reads TGTGCCAGCAGTTTGGACAGCAACTATGGCTACACCTTC.

The CDR3 nucleotides are TGTGCCAGCAGCTCTCAACAGGGGGAAGAGACCCAGTACTTC. Translated: CASSSQQGEETQYF. The chain joins TRBV7-9 to TRBJ2-5; 8 bases map to TRBD1. This CDR3 is 14 amino acids long. CDR1 and CDR2 (germline): SEHNR, FQNEAQ (reference sequence). The trim removed 4 bases at V and 3 bases at J, leaving 4 bases unmatched. Full variable domain (remainder filled in from reference TRBV7-9 and TRBJ2-5): DTGVSQNPRHKITKRGQNVTFRCDPISEHNRLYWYRQTLGQGPEFLTYFQNEAQLEKSRLLSDRFSAERPKGSFSTLEIQRTEQGDSAMYLCASSSQQGEETQYFGPGTRLLVL.

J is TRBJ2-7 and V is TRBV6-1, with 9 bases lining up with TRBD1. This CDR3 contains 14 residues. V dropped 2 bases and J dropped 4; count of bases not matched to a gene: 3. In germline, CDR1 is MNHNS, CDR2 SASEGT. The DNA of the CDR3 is TGTGCCAGCAGTGAATGGGACAGGGCGTACGAGCAGTACTTC. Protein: CASSEWDRAYEQYF.

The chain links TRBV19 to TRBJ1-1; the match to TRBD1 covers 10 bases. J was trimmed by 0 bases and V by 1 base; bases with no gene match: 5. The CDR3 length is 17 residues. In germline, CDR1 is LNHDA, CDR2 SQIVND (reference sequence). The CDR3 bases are TGTGCCAGTAGTATAGGGGACAGGGGCTATCTGAACACTGAAGCTTTCTTT. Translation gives CASSIGDRGYLNTEAFF.

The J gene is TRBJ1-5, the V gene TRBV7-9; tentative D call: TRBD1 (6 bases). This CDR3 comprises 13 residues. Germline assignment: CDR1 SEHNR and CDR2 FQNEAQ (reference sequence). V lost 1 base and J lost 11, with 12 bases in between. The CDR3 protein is CASSLGEGEAQHF. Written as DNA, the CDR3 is TGTGCCAGCAGCTTAGGGGAGGGGGAGGCCCAGCATTTT.

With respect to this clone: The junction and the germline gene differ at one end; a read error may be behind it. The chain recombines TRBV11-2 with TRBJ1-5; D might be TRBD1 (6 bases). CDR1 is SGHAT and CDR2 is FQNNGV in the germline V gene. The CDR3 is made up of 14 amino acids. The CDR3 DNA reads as TGTGCCAGCAGCGCCGGACAGATCAATCATCCCCAGCATTTT. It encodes CASSAGQINHPQHF. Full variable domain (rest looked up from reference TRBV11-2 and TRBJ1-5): EAGVAQSPRYKIIEKRQSVAFWCNPISGHATLYWYQQILGQGPKLLIQFQNNGVVDDSQLPKDRFSAERLKGVDSTLKIQPAKLEDSAVYLCASSAGQINHPQHFGDGTRLSIL.

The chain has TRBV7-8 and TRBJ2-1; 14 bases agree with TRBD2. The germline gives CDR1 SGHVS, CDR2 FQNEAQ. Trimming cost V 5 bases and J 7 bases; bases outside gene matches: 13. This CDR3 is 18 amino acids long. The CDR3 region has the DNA TGTGCCAGCAGCCGGGGGACTAGCGGGAGTCTTGTGTATAATGAGCAGTTCTTC. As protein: CASSRGTSGSLVYNEQFF.

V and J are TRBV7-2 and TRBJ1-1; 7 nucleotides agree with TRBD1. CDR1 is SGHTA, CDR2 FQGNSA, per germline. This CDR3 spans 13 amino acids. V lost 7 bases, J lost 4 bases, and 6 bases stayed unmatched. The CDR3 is CASKGALITEAFF. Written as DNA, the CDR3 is TGTGCCAGCAAGGGGGCTCTGATCACTGAAGCTTTCTTT.

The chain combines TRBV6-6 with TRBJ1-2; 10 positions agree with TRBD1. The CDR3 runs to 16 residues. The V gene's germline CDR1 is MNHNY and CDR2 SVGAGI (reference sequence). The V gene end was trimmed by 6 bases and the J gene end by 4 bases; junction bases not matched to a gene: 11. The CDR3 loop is CASRTETGGVPYGYTF. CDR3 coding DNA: TGTGCCAGCAGAACTGAGACAGGGGGCGTCCCCTATGGCTACACCTTC.

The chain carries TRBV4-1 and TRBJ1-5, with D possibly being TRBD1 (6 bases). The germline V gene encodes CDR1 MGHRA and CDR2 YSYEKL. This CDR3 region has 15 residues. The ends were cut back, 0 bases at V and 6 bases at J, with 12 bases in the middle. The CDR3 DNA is TGCGCCAGCAGCCAAGATACAGGGATCGCTCAGCCCCAGCATTTT. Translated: CASSQDTGIAQPQHF.

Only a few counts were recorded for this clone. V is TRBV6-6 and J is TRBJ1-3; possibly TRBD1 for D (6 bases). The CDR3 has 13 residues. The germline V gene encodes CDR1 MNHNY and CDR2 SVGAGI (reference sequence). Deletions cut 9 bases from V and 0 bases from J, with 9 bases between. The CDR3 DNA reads TGTGCCAGTCGGGACACCTCTGGAAACACCATATATTTT. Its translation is CASRDTSGNTIYF.

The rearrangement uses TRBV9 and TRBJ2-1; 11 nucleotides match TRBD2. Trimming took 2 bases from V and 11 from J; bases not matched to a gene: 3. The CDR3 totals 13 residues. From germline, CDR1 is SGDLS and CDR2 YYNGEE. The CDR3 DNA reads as TGTGCCAGCAGCGTGACTAGCGGGAATAAGCAGTTCTTC. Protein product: CASSVTSGNKQFF.

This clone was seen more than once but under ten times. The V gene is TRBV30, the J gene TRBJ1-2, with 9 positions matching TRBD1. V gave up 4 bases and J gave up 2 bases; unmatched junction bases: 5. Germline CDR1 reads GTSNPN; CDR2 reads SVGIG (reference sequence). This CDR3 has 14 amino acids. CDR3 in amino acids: CAWMGTGKNYGYTF. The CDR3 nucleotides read TGTGCCTGGATGGGGACAGGGAAAAACTATGGCTACACCTTC.

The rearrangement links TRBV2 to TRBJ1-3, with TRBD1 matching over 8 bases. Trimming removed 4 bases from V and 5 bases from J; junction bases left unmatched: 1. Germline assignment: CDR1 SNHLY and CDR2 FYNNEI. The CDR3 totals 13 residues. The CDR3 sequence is CASSGQGRNTIYF. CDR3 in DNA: TGTGCCAGCAGTGGACAGGGGAGAAACACCATATATTTT.

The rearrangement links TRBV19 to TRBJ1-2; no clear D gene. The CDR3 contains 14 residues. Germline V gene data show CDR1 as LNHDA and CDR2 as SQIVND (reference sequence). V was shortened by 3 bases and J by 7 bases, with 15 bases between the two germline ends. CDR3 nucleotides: TGTGCCAGTAGTATTGCCGAGGGCGGACCTGGCTACACCTTC. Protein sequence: CASSIAEGGPGYTF.

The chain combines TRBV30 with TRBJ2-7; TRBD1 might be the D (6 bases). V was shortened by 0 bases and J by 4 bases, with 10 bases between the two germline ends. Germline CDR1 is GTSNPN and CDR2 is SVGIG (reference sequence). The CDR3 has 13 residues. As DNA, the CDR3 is TGTGCCTGGAGTGTACAGGGCGGGTACGAGCAGTACTTC. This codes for CAWSVQGGYEQYF.